The 22 T cell receptor beta chains reported below all come from one sample, sequenced in a study of tumor-infiltrating lymphocytes in primary liver carcinoma. The input was about 490 ng total RNA; TCR beta cDNA was made from it with a constant-region primer. Three nested multiplex PCR rounds, a slightly modified ARM-PCR method, built the TCR beta libraries. The first two PCR rounds, around 11 cycles each, used TRBV1-TRBV30 forward primers and a C-beta reverse primer. TCRdb reanalysed the multiplex PCR reads using MiXCR and keeps one entry per CDR3 protein. The sample lists approximately 330,000 distinct CDR3 sequences, approximately 64% occurring once. Blood RNA originated from unsorted whole blood, with germline DNA additionally extracted. The sequencing sample was made of peripheral blood. Every receptor here comes from a man in his forties with primary liver carcinoma and hepatitis B virus infection.

Details on this clonotype: A much larger clone is a single base away; this may be a read error. The chain has TRBV12-3 or TRBV12-4 and TRBJ1-1; D unclear. The CDR3 sequence is 14 residues long. The V end was cut by 4 bases, the J end by 0 bases, with 9 bases between. This CDR3 reads CASSSTFLNTEAFF. CDR3 nucleotide sequence: TGTGCCAGCAGTTCGACGTTTCTGAACACTGAAGCTTTCTTT.

The chain combines TRBV7-2 with TRBJ2-6; possibly TRBD1 for D (5 bases). Trimming took 11 bases from V and 2 from J, leaving 13 bases between them. Germline CDR1 SGHTA, CDR2 FQGNSA. There are 14 residues in the CDR3. Here the CDR3 reads CAGSQGPGANVLTF. Here the CDR3 DNA reads TGTGCCGGCTCGCAGGGTCCTGGGGCCAACGTCCTGACTTTC.

On this clonotype: One end of the junction varies from germline; a read error may be responsible. V is TRBV25-1 and J is TRBJ2-2; 8 nucleotides align to TRBD1. Germline values: CDR1 MGHDK, CDR2 SYGVNS. This CDR3 has 19 amino acids. This CDR3 reads CAIEPGQEASRMNTGEQFF. For the CDR3, the DNA is TGCGCCATCGAGCCGGGACAGGAAGCCTCCCGAATGAACACCGGGGAGCAGTTTTTT. The full variable domain, rest sourced from reference TRBV25-1 and TRBJ2-2, is EADIYQTPRYLVIGTGKKITLECSQTMGHDKMYWYQQDPGMELHLIHYSYGVNSTEKGDLSSESTVSRIRTEHFPLTLESARPSHTSQYLCAIEPGQEASRMNTGEQFFGEGSRLTVL.

The CDR3 spells CASSHEYGGGLPQHF. CDR3 in DNA: TGCGCCAGCAGCCACGAGTACGGGGGAGGGCTGCCCCAGCATTTT. The chain carries TRBV4-3 and TRBJ1-5; D might be TRBD1 (5 bases). The V end was cut by 3 bases, the J end by 9 bases, with 18 bases between. The CDR3 has 15 amino acids. The germline V gene has CDR1 LGHNA and CDR2 YSLEER.

In the case of this clonotype: Compared with germline, one end of the junction differs, possibly owing to a read error. This chain links TRBV4-2 with TRBJ2-5, with 7 bases that match TRBD2. Germline CDR1 is LGHNA and CDR2 is YNFKEQ. There are 15 residues in the CDR3. The CDR3 region is CASNQDRGRAETQYF. The CDR3 DNA reads TGTGCCAGCAACCAAGATCGCGGGAGAGCGGAGACCCAGTACTTC.

CDR3 DNA: TGTGCCAGCAGCTCCACCGTACAGTGGTCCCTCTCCTACGAGCAGTACTTC. This sequence encodes CASSSTVQWSLSYEQYF. This chain links TRBV11-2 with TRBJ2-7; D is undetermined. The germline V gene has CDR1 SGHAT and CDR2 FQNNGV. V was shortened by 4 bases and J by 0 bases, with 19 bases between the two germline ends. This CDR3 has 17 amino acids.

A remark on this clonotype: This may arise from a read error, as a much more abundant clone is one base away. This likely comes from a read error, as the CDR3 has no conserved phenylalanine or tryptophan at its end. The rearrangement uses TRBV6-1 and TRBJ2-1; D might be TRBD2 (6 bases). Trimming pared 2 bases from V and 0 bases from J, leaving 11 bases between. Germline V lookup: CDR1 MNHNS, CDR2 SASEGT. The CDR3 totals 16 residues. The CDR3 nucleotides read TGTGCCAGCAGTGAATGGGCCGGGAGCTCCTACAATGAGCAGTTCTCC. Protein product: CASSEWAGSSYNEQFS.

This clonotype has a handful of counts. The rearrangement joins TRBV5-1 to TRBJ2-7; the D call may be TRBD1 or TRBD2 (5 bases each). V dropped 4 bases and J dropped 7 bases, with 15 bases sitting between them. This CDR3 has 13 residues. Germline V lookup: CDR1 SGHRS, CDR2 YFSETQ. The CDR3 spells CASSIGTAGEQYF. The CDR3 DNA reads as TGCGCCAGCAGCATAGGGACGGCGGGTGAGCAGTACTTC. Supplemented by reference TRBV5-1 and TRBJ2-7, the full variable domain reads KAGVTQTPRYLIKTRGQQVTLSCSPISGHRSVSWYQQTPGQGLQFLFEYFSETQRNKGNFPGRFSGRQFSNSRSEMNVSTLELGDSALYLCASSIGTAGEQYFGPGTRLTVT.

Turning to this clonotype: One end of the junction fails to match germline, which may point to a read error. This chain connects TRBV11-1 to TRBJ2-2; D tentatively fits TRBD1 or TRBD2 (5 bases each). Germline V gene data show CDR1 as SGHAT and CDR2 as FQDESV (reference sequence). This CDR3 is 14 amino acids long. The DNA for the CDR3 is TGTGCCAACAGCTTTGGGACCACCACCGGGGAGCTGTTTTTT. It codes for CANSFGTTTGELFF.

Worth noting for this clonotype: At one end, the junction sequence differs from germline, possibly due to a read error. V gene TRBV5-6 combines with J gene TRBJ2-7; possibly TRBD2 for D (5 bases). The V gene's germline CDR1 is SGHDT and CDR2 YYEEEE. There are 13 residues in the CDR3. The CDR3 region is CASSSGNSYDQYF. The CDR3 coding sequence is TGTGCCAGCAGTTCCGGGAACTCCTACGACCAGTACTTC.

This clonotype appeared many times. The V call is TRBV6-5, the J call TRBJ2-5; D uncertain. Germline values: CDR1 MNHEY, CDR2 SVGAGI. The V end lost 3 bases, the J end lost 4 bases, and 12 bases lay between the germline ends. There are 14 residues in the CDR3. CDR3 coding DNA: TGTGCCAGCAGTTATGGGTCCCACAGAGAGACCCAGTACTTC. Protein: CASSYGSHRETQYF.

There are many counts of this clonotype. This sequence joins TRBV6-1 and TRBJ2-7, with a possible D match to TRBD2 (5 bases). The CDR3 loop spans 14 amino acids. V lost 3 bases and J 4 bases, leaving 13 bases between the germline ends. Germline loops: CDR1 MNHNS, CDR2 SASEGT. CDR3 residues: CASSDYTRRYEQYF. The DNA for the CDR3 is TGTGCCAGCAGTGACTACACTAGGAGGTACGAGCAGTACTTC.

This clonotype was seen a few times. The rearrangement uses TRBV12-3 or TRBV12-4 and TRBJ2-7; 7 nucleotides agree with TRBD1. This CDR3 is built from 15 residues. Trimming removed 1 base from V and 3 bases from J; junction bases left unmatched: 6. CDR3 residues: CASSLGVGDSYEQYF. The CDR3 bases are TGTGCCAGCAGTTTAGGGGTGGGGGACAGCTACGAGCAGTACTTC.

This chain uses TRBV11-2 with TRBJ2-1; no clear D. Per germline, CDR1 SGHAT and CDR2 FQNNGV. The CDR3 totals 13 residues. Trimming took off 11 bases at V and 9 bases at J, with 20 bases between the two ends. In nucleotides, the CDR3 is TGTGCCTACAGCTTAATCAGTATGTCTGAGCAGTTCTTC. Residues: CAYSLISMSEQFF.

Remarks on this clonotype: This may stem from a read error, because a much larger clone lies one nucleotide away. The chain couples TRBV6-1 to TRBJ1-6; no definite D call. The CDR3 contains 13 residues. Looked up from germline, CDR1 is MNHNS and CDR2 is SASEGT. The chain's CDR3 is CASRTGDLSHLHF. DNA of the CDR3: TGTGCCAGCAGGACGGGAGATCTCTCACACCTCCACTTT.

The DNA of the CDR3 is TGCGCCAGCAGCCCGGGACTAGCGACTACCTACGAGCAGTACTTC. Protein: CASSPGLATTYEQYF. The J gene is TRBJ2-7, the V gene TRBV5-1, with TRBD2 matching 10 bases. Germline V gives CDR1 SGHRS, CDR2 YFSETQ. J lost 2 bases, V lost 4 bases, and 6 bases had no gene match. The CDR3 extends over 15 amino acids.

This clonotype was seen just once. This could be a read error, since a much larger clone is one nucleotide away. This chain links TRBV6-5 with TRBJ1-1; D uncertain. CDR1 MNHEY and CDR2 SVGAGI come from the germline V gene. Deletions cut 2 bases from V and 4 bases from J, with 11 bases between. The CDR3 is made up of 14 amino acids. The CDR3 sequence is CASSYRGSITEAFF. Written as DNA, the CDR3 is TGTGCCAGCAGTTACCGAGGGAGTATCACTGAAGCTTTCTTT.

J is TRBJ2-5 and V is TRBV12-3 or TRBV12-4; TRBD2 aligns across 7 bases. The assigned J gene may be wrong: the sequence end matches TRBJ2-7 better. The CDR3 is made up of 17 amino acids. The CDR3 DNA reads TGTGCCAGTAGCCTAAGGCGGGGGATAATACACGCTTACGAGCAGTACTTC. Its protein is CASSLRRGIIHAYEQYF.

In its sample, this clonotype was seen many times. This sequence joins TRBV10-3 and TRBJ2-1; 10 bases fit TRBD2. Germline CDR1 and CDR2: ENHRY and SYGVKD. The CDR3 extends over 15 amino acids. J lost 6 bases, V lost 6 bases, and 8 bases had no gene match. The CDR3: CAIRKTSGLLNEQFF. The CDR3 DNA follows: TGTGCCATCAGGAAGACTAGCGGGTTACTCAATGAGCAGTTCTTC.

This clonotype was detected ten times or more. The chain is built from TRBV12-3 or TRBV12-4 and TRBJ1-6; maybe TRBD1 (6 bases). V was clipped by 5 bases and J by 7 bases, with 12 bases between them. The CDR3 has 14 residues. The CDR3: CASSHRVANSPLHF. DNA for the CDR3: TGTGCCAGCAGTCACAGGGTGGCAAATTCACCCCTCCACTTT.

The table lists this clonotype with a few counts. Its ends do not fully match the called genes, so a read error is possible. The CDR3 DNA is TGTGCCCGCAGCTTAGATCAGGAGACCCAGTACTTC. Encoded protein: CARSLDQETQYF. This sequence joins TRBV11-2 and TRBJ2-5; D is unresolved. This CDR3 region has 12 residues. Germline lookup yields CDR1 SGHAT and CDR2 FQNNGV. The entire variable domain, with the rest obtained from reference TRBV11-2 and TRBJ2-5, is as follows: EAGVAQSPRYKIIEKRQSVAFWCNPISGHATLYWYQQILGQGPKLLIQFQNNGVVDDSQLPKDRFSAERLKGVDSTLKIQPAKLEDSAVYLCARSLDQETQYFGPGTRLLVL.

This clonotype was counted only a few times. The chain couples TRBV6-2 or TRBV6-3 to TRBJ1-5; D remains ambiguous. This CDR3 spans 16 amino acids. CDR1 and CDR2 from the germline V gene are MNHEY and SVGEGT. With 0 bases removed from V and 3 bases from J, the gap between germline ends came to 12 bases. DNA of the CDR3: TGTGCCAGCAGTTACTCGAAAGGCCAGCTCAATCAGCCCCAGCATTTT. It is translated as CASSYSKGQLNQPQHF.